These 20 T cell receptor beta chains came from one sample sequenced in a study of cytomegalovirus exposure and HLA in healthy donors (dated by TCRdb to between 2016 and 2019). Library preparation used the immunoSEQ multiplex PCR assay. A mixture of 60 forward primers for TCR Vbeta segments and 13 reverse primers for TCR Jbeta segments was used in the multiplex PCR. The clones in this table, taken by TCRdb from immuneACCESS, are in-frame only. Not every clone is retained; where verified, under half of the shortfall comes from an unresolved V gene, and the cause of the rest is unknown. The sample data list some 200,000 clones, and 85% to 90% of these were observed just once. In total, the top ten clones hold less than 1.2% of the sample. The sample taken for sequencing was PBMCs. These receptors originate from a woman under 30 in good health and CMV-seronegative.

This clone was seen a handful of times. The rearrangement joins TRBV11-3 to TRBJ1-2; D is perhaps TRBD1 (6 bases). This CDR3 contains 17 residues. V was trimmed by 2 bases and J by 1 base, leaving 17 bases between them. Germline V gene data show CDR1 as SGHNT and CDR2 as YENEEA. The CDR3 is CASSLSYGRGFNYGYTF. The CDR3 nucleotides are TGTGCCAGCAGCTTATCATATGGCAGGGGTTTTAACTATGGCTACACCTTC.

The V and J genes are TRBV5-1 and TRBJ1-3; 10 bases line up with TRBD1. Germline V gene data show CDR1 as SGHRS and CDR2 as YFSETQ. The CDR3 extends over 15 amino acids. Trimming cost V 3 bases and J 2 bases; bases outside gene matches: 2. CDR3 DNA: TGCGCCAGCAGCTCAGGGACAGGGGCTGGAAACACCATATATTTT. Encoded protein: CASSSGTGAGNTIYF.

The genes are TRBV7-6 and TRBJ2-1; tentatively, D is TRBD1 (5 bases). From germline, CDR1 is SGHVS and CDR2 FNYEAQ. This CDR3 is 13 amino acids long. The V gene lost 0 bases and the J gene lost 10 bases, with 10 bases spanning the gap. CDR3 coding DNA: TGTGCCAGCAGCTTAGCGCTCCAGGGAGAGCAGTTCTTC. Amino acid sequence: CASSLALQGEQFF.

This chain uses TRBV19 with TRBJ1-5, with TRBD1 identical over 8 bases. This CDR3 is built from 15 residues. Germline trimming cut 7 bases from V and 6 bases from J; bases unmatched to any gene: 11. From germline, CDR1 is LNHDA and CDR2 SQIVND (reference sequence). Here the CDR3 DNA reads TGTGCCAGTACCAGTACAGGGGGAGGAGGTCAGCCCCAGCATTTT. Amino acids: CASTSTGGGGQPQHF.

V gene TRBV7-2 combines with J gene TRBJ2-5; D perhaps matches TRBD2 (5 bases). The CDR3 covers 13 residues. The germline V gene has CDR1 SGHTA and CDR2 FQGNSA. V was cut by 0 bases and J by 7 bases, with 9 bases left in between. CDR3 DNA: TGTGCCAGCAGCTTAGCGCGCGGAGGGACCCAGTACTTC. This sequence encodes CASSLARGGTQYF.

The chain carries TRBV29-1 and TRBJ2-4; D remains ambiguous. The CDR3 is 13 residues long. V was shortened by 5 bases and J by 2 bases, with 10 bases between the two germline ends. Germline V gives CDR1 SQVTM, CDR2 ANQGSEA. The CDR3 nucleotides read TGCAGCGTTATCGACATCCCCAAAAACATTCAGTACTTC. It translates to CSVIDIPKNIQYF.

The chain uses TRBV5-5 and TRBJ2-5; TRBD2 aligns across 13 bases. The J segment lost 0 bases and the V segment lost 1 base, leaving 9 bases of the junction unmatched. CDR3 length: 19 amino acids. CDR1 is SGHKS and CDR2 is YYEKEE in the germline V gene (reference sequence). CDR3 sequence reads: CASSLRRTSGSGYQETQYF. The CDR3 DNA reads as TGTGCCAGCAGCTTGCGTAGGACTAGCGGGAGCGGTTACCAAGAGACCCAGTACTTC.

This rearrangement joins TRBV5-1 to TRBJ2-4, with a tentative D call TRBD1 (6 bases). Germline V CDR1 and CDR2: SGHRS, YFSETQ. There are 16 residues in the CDR3. V dropped 0 bases and J dropped 0 bases, with 10 bases sitting between them. The CDR3 DNA is TGCGCCAGCAGCTTGGACAGGGCGATAGCCAAAAACATTCAGTACTTC. Translating it yields CASSLDRAIAKNIQYF.

The V call is TRBV6-6, the J call TRBJ2-5; tentatively, D is TRBD1 (5 bases). The assigned J gene may be wrong: the sequence end matches TRBJ2-7 better. The CDR3 length is 15 residues. The germline V gene encodes CDR1 MNHNY and CDR2 SVGAGI (reference sequence). The CDR3 DNA is TGTGCCAGCAGTGCCGACAGACCGAAAACCTACGAGCAGTACTTC. Translated: CASSADRPKTYEQYF.

The chain couples TRBV5-1 to TRBJ1-2, with 8 bases lining up with TRBD1. CDR1 SGHRS and CDR2 YFSETQ come from the germline V gene. CDR3 length: 14 residues. The trim removed 3 bases at V and 5 bases at J, leaving 6 bases unmatched. The CDR3 DNA sequence: TGCGCCAGCAGCTCCGGACAGGGAAGATATGGCTACACCTTC. Encoded protein: CASSSGQGRYGYTF.

The genes are TRBV7-8 and TRBJ2-1; 9 positions agree with TRBD1. From germline, CDR1 is SGHVS and CDR2 FQNEAQ. This CDR3 is built from 16 residues. Trimming removed 1 base from V and 7 bases from J; junction bases left unmatched: 8. Here the CDR3 reads CASSLEGTGFRNEQFF. The CDR3 coding sequence is TGTGCCAGCAGCTTAGAGGGGACAGGGTTTAGGAATGAGCAGTTCTTC.

This chain joins TRBV6-6 and TRBJ2-2, with TRBD2 matching over 9 bases. The V and J ends lost 7 bases and 4 bases, in that order; junction bases with no gene match: 7. Germline lookup yields CDR1 MNHNY and CDR2 SVGAGI (reference sequence). This CDR3 has 15 amino acids. This CDR3 reads CASKGAGGTTGELFF. DNA of the CDR3: TGTGCCAGCAAAGGGGCGGGAGGGACCACCGGGGAGCTGTTTTTT.

The rearrangement joins TRBV18 to TRBJ2-7, with a tentative D call TRBD2 (6 bases). The CDR3 loop spans 15 amino acids. CDR1 and CDR2 from the germline V gene are KGHSH and LQKENI. V lost 6 bases to trimming and J lost 1 base, with 16 bases between them. The CDR3: CASSTLGLPSYEQYF. The CDR3 region has the DNA TGTGCCAGCTCTACCCTTGGACTACCTTCCTACGAGCAGTACTTC.

V gene TRBV6-1 combines with J gene TRBJ1-5; D gene unclear. CDR1 and CDR2 (germline): MNHNS, SASEGT. V was trimmed by 4 bases and J by 3 bases, leaving 7 bases between them. The CDR3 is 13 amino acids. CDR3: CASSVIDNQPQHF. The CDR3 DNA sequence: TGTGCCAGCAGTGTTATAGACAATCAGCCCCAGCATTTT.

V gene TRBV7-2 combines with J gene TRBJ2-1; D call uncertain. The germline V gene encodes CDR1 SGHTA and CDR2 FQGNSA. Trimming took off 5 bases at V and 3 bases at J, with 17 bases between the two ends. This CDR3 has 16 amino acids. The CDR3, as DNA: TGTGCCAGCAGCCCAGACCGCGGCACCCTCTACAATGAGCAGTTCTTC. It is translated as CASSPDRGTLYNEQFF.

The genes are TRBV6-5 and TRBJ2-7, with D perhaps TRBD2 (6 bases). From germline, CDR1 is MNHEY and CDR2 SVGAGI. Trimming took off 2 bases at V and 1 base at J, with 15 bases between the two ends. CDR3 length equals 16 residues. The CDR3 DNA reads TGTGCCAGCAGTTACAGCGGAGGGTCTAGATCCTACGAGCAGTACTTC. This translates into CASSYSGGSRSYEQYF.

The chain couples TRBV25-1 to TRBJ2-2; 9 positions agree with TRBD2. The CDR3 totals 17 residues. Unmatched junction bases numbered 15, after V lost 5 bases and J lost 8 bases. Germline-derived CDR1 and CDR2 are MGHDK and SYGVNS. CDR3 amino acids: CASSSLRAGGPMGELFF. Here the CDR3 DNA reads TGTGCCAGCAGTTCCCTCCGAGCGGGAGGTCCGATGGGGGAGCTGTTTTTT.

The chain recombines TRBV4-3 with TRBJ2-5; the match to TRBD1 covers 9 bases. Losses at the gene ends were 4 bases for V and 5 bases for J; bases not matched to a gene: 5. The CDR3 consists of 14 residues. Per the germline V gene, CDR1 is LGHNA and CDR2 is YSLEER. CDR3 protein: CASSPTGGDETQYF. The CDR3 coding sequence is TGCGCCAGCAGCCCAACAGGGGGCGACGAGACCCAGTACTTC.

This clone was seen only a few times. V is TRBV5-4 and J is TRBJ2-3; 10 bases agree with TRBD2. CDR1 and CDR2 (germline): SGHNT, YYREEE (reference sequence). The CDR3 runs to 17 residues. The J segment lost 0 bases and the V segment lost 4 bases, leaving 8 bases of the junction unmatched. This CDR3 reads CASSTGAGGRSTDTQYF. The CDR3 DNA follows: TGTGCCAGCAGCACCGGAGCGGGGGGGAGAAGCACAGATACGCAGTATTTT.

J is TRBJ2-1 and V is TRBV5-5, with 14 bases identical to TRBD2. The CDR3 has 19 residues. CDR1 and CDR2 (germline): SGHKS, YYEKEE (reference sequence). V shed 4 bases, J shed 2 bases, and the junction held 11 bases outside the gene matches. CDR3 amino acids: CASSRAGTSGGGTYNEQFF. The CDR3, as DNA: TGTGCCAGCAGCCGTGCCGGGACTAGCGGGGGAGGCACCTACAATGAGCAGTTCTTC.